Sequencing of this TCR beta chain was carried out in a study of blood T cell repertoires in COVID-19. Across the whole study: Samples of COVID-19 (acute and convalescent) were obtained from the United States, Italy and Spain. PBMCs, B-cell-depleted T cells, or T cells provided the cDNA or gDNA that made up the material.

The CDR3 extends over 14 amino acids. The V and J ends lost 0 bases and 4 bases respectively, with 9 bases between them. CDR1 and CDR2 from the germline V gene are MNHEY and SVGAGI. Authors' methods: From reference gene primer amplification, estimates of nucleated cell counts were derived. Sequencing was performed with immunoSEQ multiplex PCR; in TCRdb, only in-frame clones are kept and a portion is missing. V, J and clone size are taken as reported in that table, and D and trimming were inferred from the DNA itself. The table includes about 230,000 clones, approximately 82% detected once. On this clone itself: The identical CDR3 is also encoded by other nucleotide sequences in the sample.

Material: peripheral blood. The sequence came from an older woman with active or convalescent COVID-19. The V call is TRBV6-5, the J call TRBJ1-1, with a possible D match to TRBD1 (5 bases). CDR3 in amino acids: CASSYSRGGTEAFF. CDR3 in DNA: TGTGCCAGCAGTTACTCTAGGGGAGGCACTGAAGCTTTCTTT.